The 25 T cell receptor beta chains below come from one sample, sequenced in a study of T-cell memory formation after mild COVID-19. TCRdb called the 5' RACE reads again in MiXCR, with one record for every CDR3 protein. The sample contains about 190,000 distinct CDR3 sequences, roughly a tenth of which appear only once. Sequenced material: PBMCs or a T cell subset sorted from them (not recorded which). The origin of the receptors is a man younger than 35 who had mild COVID-19 (a few samples of this study predate the infection). Cell type and time point are not known.

This clonotype occurred a few times. V is TRBV12-3 or TRBV12-4 and J is TRBJ1-1, with a weak D call TRBD1 (5 bases). Trimming stripped 6 bases from V and 5 bases from J, with 19 bases between. The length of the CDR3 is 15 residues. CDR3 nucleotide sequence: TGTGCCAGCAGGAGCCAACCAGGGTTGCAAACTGAAGCTTTCTTT. It yields the protein CASRSQPGLQTEAFF.

V usage is TRBV5-6 and J usage is TRBJ1-5, with D possibly being TRBD1 (5 bases). Germline values: CDR1 SGHDT, CDR2 YYEEEE. The length of the CDR3 is 15 residues. The V gene lost 7 bases and the J gene lost 0 bases, with 14 bases spanning the gap. DNA for the CDR3: TGTGCCAGCGGCCGACAGAGTTATAGCAATCAGCCCCAGCATTTT. As protein: CASGRQSYSNQPQHF. Filled out from reference TRBV5-6 and TRBJ1-5, the complete variable domain reads DAGVTQSPTHLIKTRGQQVTLRCSPKSGHDTVSWYQQALGQGPQFIFQYYEEEERQRGNFPDRFSGHQFPNYSSELNVNALLLGDSALYLCASGRQSYSNQPQHFGDGTRLSIL.

The gene calls are TRBV7-9 and TRBJ2-6, with TRBD2 as a possible D gene (5 bases). In germline, CDR1 is SEHNR, CDR2 FQNEAQ (reference sequence). The V end was cut by 5 bases, the J end by 4 bases, with 9 bases between. This CDR3 is built from 14 residues. CDR3 region: CASSLEVGANVLTF. As DNA, the CDR3 is TGTGCCAGCAGCCTGGAGGTGGGGGCCAACGTCCTGACTTTC. Full variable domain (outside the CDR3, taken from reference TRBV7-9 and TRBJ2-6): DTGVSQNPRHKITKRGQNVTFRCDPISEHNRLYWYRQTLGQGPEFLTYFQNEAQLEKSRLLSDRFSAERPKGSFSTLEIQRTEQGDSAMYLCASSLEVGANVLTFGAGSRLTVL.

This rearrangement joins TRBV5-5 to TRBJ2-5; 8 bases map to TRBD2. CDR3 length: 15 residues. Per the germline V gene, CDR1 is SGHKS and CDR2 is YYEKEE (reference sequence). V lost 0 bases to trimming and J lost 2 bases; unmatched junction nucleotides: 3. CDR3 loop: CASSLASSGQETQYF. The CDR3 nucleotides read TGTGCCAGCAGCTTGGCCTCTAGCGGGCAAGAGACCCAGTACTTC.

The chain couples TRBV7-2 to TRBJ1-3; 8 bases agree with TRBD1. V trimming: 5 bases; J trimming: 0 bases; junction bases outside the gene matches: 6. Germline CDR1 SGHTA, CDR2 FQGNSA. This CDR3 spans 16 amino acids. This CDR3 reads CASSVTGGSSGNTIYF. The CDR3 region has the DNA TGTGCCAGCAGCGTCACAGGGGGAAGCTCTGGAAACACCATATATTTT.

This clonotype has at least ten counts. Sequence at one end of the junction differs from germline and may be a read error. In DNA form, the CDR3 reads TGCGCCAGCAGGCAAGGGATAGCCTATGGCTACACCTTC. Encoded protein: CASRQGIAYGYTF. The V call is TRBV4-1, the J call TRBJ1-2; D ambiguous. The CDR3 has 13 residues. Germline CDR1 is MGHRA and CDR2 is YSYEKL.

This clonotype was detected only a few times. V and J are TRBV7-2 and TRBJ2-5, with D perhaps being TRBD1 or TRBD2 (5 bases each). Trimming shortened V by 4 bases and J by 5 bases, and 17 bases separated the two germline ends. This CDR3 spans 15 amino acids. Germline V gene lookup returns CDR1 SGHTA and CDR2 FQGNSA. The CDR3, as DNA: TGTGCCAGCAGCTCCGGAGGTCAGGGCTGGGAGACCCAGTACTTC. Protein: CASSSGGQGWETQYF.

The CDR3 bases are TGTGCCAGCTCACCTAATGGACAGCTCAGCTCTTACGAGCAGTACTTC. Amino acids: CASSPNGQLSSYEQYF. This chain links TRBV18 with TRBJ2-7, with D perhaps TRBD1 (6 bases). The CDR3 runs 16 residues. Germline values: CDR1 KGHSH, CDR2 LQKENI. V gave up 3 bases and J gave up 4 bases, with 19 bases separating them.

The table lists this clonotype with many counts. The V call is TRBV5-1, the J call TRBJ2-3; tentative D call: TRBD2 (7 bases). Germline V gene sequence: CDR1 SGHRS, CDR2 YFSETQ. V was trimmed by 2 bases and J by 5 bases, leaving 12 bases between them. This CDR3 has 14 amino acids. CDR3 loop: CASSLGGAQDTQYF. In nucleotides, the CDR3 is TGCGCCAGCAGCTTAGGGGGGGCCCAAGATACGCAGTATTTT.

The rearrangement uses TRBV5-1 and TRBJ1-1, with D perhaps TRBD1 (6 bases). With 0 bases removed from V and 5 bases from J, the gap between germline ends came to 14 bases. The CDR3 is 15 amino acids. Per germline, CDR1 SGHRS and CDR2 YFSETQ. DNA for the CDR3: TGCGCCAGCAGCTTGGTTGGGGGCGCGAGGACTGAAGCTTTCTTT. It is translated as CASSLVGGARTEAFF. The full variable domain, in which reference TRBV5-1 and TRBJ1-1 provide the parts outside the CDR3, is KAGVTQTPRYLIKTRGQQVTLSCSPISGHRSVSWYQQTPGQGLQFLFEYFSETQRNKGNFPGRFSGRQFSNSRSEMNVSTLELGDSALYLCASSLVGGARTEAFFGQGTRLTVV.

The chain recombines TRBV18 with TRBJ2-5; D unresolved. The length of the CDR3 is 14 residues. The V gene lost 2 bases and the J gene lost 1 base, with 8 bases spanning the gap. Germline V CDR1 and CDR2: KGHSH, LQKENI. CDR3 nucleotide sequence: TGTGCCAGCTCACCAACGCTCCTCCAAGAGACCCAGTACTTC. Residues: CASSPTLLQETQYF.

This clonotype turned up a few times. The V and J genes are TRBV29-1 and TRBJ1-1; D unclear. The CDR3 has 14 residues. The ends were cut back, 7 bases at V and 0 bases at J, with 15 bases in the middle. Germline V gives CDR1 SQVTM, CDR2 ANQGSEA. DNA for the CDR3: TGCAGCGCGCTCCGGGTCCTCATGAACACTGAAGCTTTCTTT. Translation gives CSALRVLMNTEAFF.

The J gene is TRBJ1-2, the V gene TRBV6-4; unclear D gene. V was shortened by 3 bases and J by 2 bases, with 10 bases between the two germline ends. The CDR3 is 14 amino acids. The germline gives CDR1 MRHNA, CDR2 SNTAGT. This CDR3 is CASSDSAANYGYTF. The DNA of the CDR3 is TGTGCCAGCAGTGATTCTGCGGCAAACTATGGCTACACCTTC.

In its sample, this clonotype was seen a few times. V and J are TRBV3-1 and TRBJ2-7; weak D call: TRBD2 (6 bases). This CDR3 has 14 residues. V was shortened by 0 bases and J by 3 bases, with 9 bases between the two germline ends. Germline V gene lookup returns CDR1 LGHDT and CDR2 YNNKEL (reference sequence). The CDR3 DNA is TGTGCCAGCAGCCAAGATCCCGGGGGCTACGAGCAGTACTTC. Protein product: CASSQDPGGYEQYF.

The sample holds a few counts of this clonotype. The chain employs TRBV11-3 and TRBJ1-1; 7 bases fit TRBD1. The CDR3 runs to 14 residues. Trimming at V came to 5 bases and at J to 3 bases, leaving 6 bases not matched to a gene. Germline assignment: CDR1 SGHNT and CDR2 YENEEA. CDR3: CASSRDREDTEAFF. CDR3 DNA: TGTGCCAGCAGCCGAGACAGGGAGGACACTGAAGCTTTCTTT. The whole variable domain, remainder taken from reference TRBV11-3 and TRBJ1-1, is EAGVVQSPRYKIIEKKQPVAFWCNPISGHNTLYWYLQNLGQGPELLIRYENEEAVDDSQLPKDRFSAERLKGVDSTLKIQPAELGDSAVYLCASSRDREDTEAFFGQGTRLTVV.

This clonotype has only a few counts. V is TRBV6-1 and J is TRBJ1-5; D not certain. CDR3 length equals 15 residues. The V and J ends lost 5 bases and 5 bases respectively, with 16 bases between them. The germline gives CDR1 MNHNS, CDR2 SASEGT. CDR3 residues: CASSPRRVPDQPQHF. The CDR3, as DNA: TGTGCCAGCAGTCCCCGGAGGGTCCCCGATCAGCCCCAGCATTTT.

This clonotype was observed many times. This sequence joins TRBV7-2 and TRBJ1-5, with D possibly matching TRBD1 (5 bases). Trimming pared 5 bases from V and 0 bases from J, leaving 5 bases between. CDR1 SGHTA and CDR2 FQGNSA come from the germline V gene. CDR3 size: 13 residues. CDR3 coding DNA: TGTGCCAGCAGCCAGGGTAGCAATCAGCCCCAGCATTTT. It specifies CASSQGSNQPQHF.

This clonotype was detected only a few times. The chain carries TRBV9 and TRBJ1-2; D not resolved. The germline V gene has CDR1 SGDLS and CDR2 YYNGEE. V dropped 3 bases and J dropped 3 bases, with 9 bases sitting between them. There are 13 residues in the CDR3. The CDR3 coding sequence is TGTGCCAGCAGCGATGGGGAACACTATGGCTACACCTTC. It codes for CASSDGEHYGYTF.

The chain couples TRBV5-1 to TRBJ1-2; D remains ambiguous. This CDR3 is built from 15 residues. Trimming cost V 2 bases and J 2 bases, with 13 bases left between them. Germline loops: CDR1 SGHRS, CDR2 YFSETQ. The DNA of the CDR3 is TGCGCCAGCAGCTTTACGGGATCACTCAACTATGGCTACACCTTC. This sequence encodes CASSFTGSLNYGYTF.

This clonotype has more than one count but fewer than ten. This chain uses TRBV7-9 with TRBJ2-1; 7 nucleotides match TRBD2. V lost 5 bases to trimming and J lost 0 bases; unmatched junction nucleotides: 7. From germline, CDR1 is SEHNR and CDR2 FQNEAQ (reference sequence). The CDR3 totals 16 residues. The CDR3 region has the DNA TGTGCCAGCAGCCCCCAGCGGGGAAGCTCCTACAATGAGCAGTTCTTC. It yields the protein CASSPQRGSSYNEQFF.

This clonotype was detected a few times. The chain uses TRBV12-3 or TRBV12-4 and TRBJ2-5; maybe TRBD2 (5 bases). V gave up 5 bases and J gave up 3 bases, with 13 bases separating them. The CDR3 consists of 14 residues. The CDR3 loop reads CASSPPGNEETQYF. The CDR3, as DNA: TGTGCCAGCAGTCCACCGGGAAACGAAGAGACCCAGTACTTC.

This clonotype was seen a few times. V gene TRBV11-2 combines with J gene TRBJ1-1; 7 positions agree with TRBD1. From germline, CDR1 is SGHAT and CDR2 FQNNGV. This CDR3 is built from 16 residues. V was pared by 0 bases and J by 10 bases, with 14 bases of the junction left unmatched. CDR3 sequence reads: CASSLEPAGGGIGAFF. CDR3 nucleotides: TGTGCCAGCAGCTTAGAGCCGGCAGGGGGTGGGATAGGAGCTTTCTTT.

The rearrangement links TRBV24-1 to TRBJ2-5; D is ambiguous. Trimming left V 3 bases short and J 1 base short, with 8 bases between. This CDR3 is built from 14 residues. CDR1 is KGHDR, CDR2 SFDVKD, per germline. In nucleotides, the CDR3 is TGTGCCACCAGTGATATCCGGATCCAAGAGACCCAGTACTTC. It yields the protein CATSDIRIQETQYF.

This clonotype was counted a single time. The rearrangement links TRBV30 to TRBJ2-5; TRBD1 is a possible D gene (5 bases). With 0 bases removed from V and 7 bases from J, the gap between germline ends came to 6 bases. Germline CDR1 GTSNPN, CDR2 SVGIG (reference sequence). The CDR3 extends over 11 amino acids. The CDR3 coding sequence is TGTGCCTGGAGTGTAAGGGGGACCCAGTACTTC. Its translation is CAWSVRGTQYF.

This clonotype occurred many times. The gene calls are TRBV18 and TRBJ2-7; the D is unclear. The CDR3 runs 14 residues. V lost 0 bases to trimming and J lost 4 bases, with 10 bases between them. Germline assignment: CDR1 KGHSH and CDR2 LQKENI. This CDR3 is CASSPPVPSYEQYV. In DNA, the CDR3 is TGTGCCAGCTCACCACCTGTCCCCAGTTACGAGCAGTACGTC.